This T cell receptor beta chain was recovered during a study of spatial heterogeneity in lung cancer. Across the study: The donors were about 72 patients with non-small cell lung cancer that was early-stage and untreated.

This clonotype has at least ten counts. As to time point: blood at routine non-recurrence follow-up after resection. Extraction of whole RNA from tumor, nontumor lung or frozen PBMC preceded unsorted sequencing. Each CDR3 protein is one row after TCRdb ran MiXCR on the 5' RACE reads. Altogether 30,000 to 40,000 distinct CDR3 sequences are present, around 7.6% being singletons, with the ten largest covering roughly 8.8%. V gave up 3 bases and J gave up 2 bases; unmatched junction bases: 3. The CDR3 has 14 amino acids. Germline-derived CDR1 and CDR2 are KGHSH and LQKENI. The sequence was obtained from a male donor with early-stage non-small cell lung cancer. This sequence joins TRBV18 and TRBJ1-2; 7 bases map to TRBD1. Sequenced here: PBMCs, sampled at follow-up. The CDR3 here is CASSPGTDNYGYTF. CDR3 bases: TGTGCCAGCTCACCGGGGACAGACAACTATGGCTACACCTTC.